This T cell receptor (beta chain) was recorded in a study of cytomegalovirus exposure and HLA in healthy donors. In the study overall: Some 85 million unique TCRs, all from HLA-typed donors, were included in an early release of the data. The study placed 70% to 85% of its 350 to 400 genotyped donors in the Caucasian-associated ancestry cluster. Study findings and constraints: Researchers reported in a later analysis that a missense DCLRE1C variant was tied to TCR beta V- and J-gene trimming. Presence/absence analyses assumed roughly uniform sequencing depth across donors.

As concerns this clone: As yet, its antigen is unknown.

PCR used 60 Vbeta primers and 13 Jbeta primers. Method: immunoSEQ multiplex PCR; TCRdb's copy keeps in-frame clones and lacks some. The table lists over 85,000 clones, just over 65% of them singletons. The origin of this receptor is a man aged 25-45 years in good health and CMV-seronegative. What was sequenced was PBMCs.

The CDR3: CSVEPGQYTDTQYF. The CDR3 coding sequence is TGCAGCGTTGAGCCGGGACAGTACACAGATACGCAGTATTTT. This chain connects TRBV29-1 to TRBJ2-3; 7 nucleotides match TRBD1. V was pared by 3 bases and J by 2 bases, with 5 bases of the junction left unmatched. CDR1 SQVTM and CDR2 ANQGSEA come from the germline V gene. The CDR3 contains 14 residues.